This T cell receptor (beta chain) was identified during a study of T cell repertoires in ileal Crohn's disease. As for the study in general: Thiopurines (around 10) or anti-TNF agents (around 17) were given postoperatively to about half. Study-level results: Clonal expansions were more frequent in active smokers than non-smokers at surgery.

Libraries were prepared by immunoSEQ multiplex PCR; TCRdb keeps only in-frame clonotypes and omits some of them. Among some 15,000 clones listed, about 85% were seen once. With regard to this clone: What it binds is not known.

Trimming took 2 bases from V and 8 from J; bases not matched to a gene: 8. Germline V gives CDR1 MNHEY, CDR2 SVGAGI. This CDR3 spans 14 amino acids. Source material: ileal tissue. The chain recombines TRBV6-5 with TRBJ1-2, with 7 positions matching TRBD1. This clonotype was sampled from an adult with Crohn's disease. The CDR3 DNA follows: TGTGCCAGCAGTTACCTTCAAACCAGGGGGGGCTACACCTTC. It yields the protein CASSYLQTRGGYTF.